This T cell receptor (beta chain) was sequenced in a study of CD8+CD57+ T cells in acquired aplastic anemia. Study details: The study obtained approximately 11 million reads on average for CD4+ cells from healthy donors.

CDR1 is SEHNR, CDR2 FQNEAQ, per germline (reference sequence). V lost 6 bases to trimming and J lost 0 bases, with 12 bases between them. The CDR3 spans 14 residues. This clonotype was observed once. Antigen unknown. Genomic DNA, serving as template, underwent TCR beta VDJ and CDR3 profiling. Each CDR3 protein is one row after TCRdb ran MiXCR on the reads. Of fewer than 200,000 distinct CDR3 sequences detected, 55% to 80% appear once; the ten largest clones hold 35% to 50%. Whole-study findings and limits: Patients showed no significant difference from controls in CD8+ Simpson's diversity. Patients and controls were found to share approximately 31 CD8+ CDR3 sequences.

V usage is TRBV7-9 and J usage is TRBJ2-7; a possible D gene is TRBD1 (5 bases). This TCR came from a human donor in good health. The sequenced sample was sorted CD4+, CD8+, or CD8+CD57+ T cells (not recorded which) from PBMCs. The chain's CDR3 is CASRETGSSYEQYF. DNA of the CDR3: TGTGCCAGCAGGGAAACAGGAAGCTCCTACGAGCAGTACTTC. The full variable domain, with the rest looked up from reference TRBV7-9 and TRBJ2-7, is DTGVSQNPRHKITKRGQNVTFRCDPISEHNRLYWYRQTLGQGPEFLTYFQNEAQLEKSRLLSDRFSAERPKGSFSTLEIQRTEQGDSAMYLCASRETGSSYEQYFGPGTRLTVT.